Below are 4 T cell receptor beta chains sequenced from a single sample in a study of cytomegalovirus exposure and HLA in healthy donors. 60 Vbeta and 13 Jbeta primers were used in PCR. TCRdb keeps only in-frame clones here, not all; method: immunoSEQ multiplex PCR. The sample lists 100,000 to 130,000 clones, 76% seen once, with roughly 2.3% in the top ten. The sequenced sample was PBMCs. These receptors all stem from a man younger than 30 in good health and CMV-seronegative.

V usage is TRBV6-5 and J usage is TRBJ2-3; TRBD2 agrees at 7 bases. From germline, CDR1 is MNHEY and CDR2 SVGAGI. The CDR3 is 12 amino acids. J was trimmed by 5 bases and V by 6 bases; bases with no gene match: 2. This CDR3 is CASRGGVDTQYF. The DNA of the CDR3 is TGTGCCAGCAGGGGGGGGGTAGATACGCAGTATTTT.

The genes are TRBV6-1 and TRBJ2-7, with a weak D call TRBD1 (5 bases). With 6 bases removed from V and 9 bases from J, the gap between germline ends came to 15 bases. CDR1 and CDR2 (germline): MNHNS, SASEGT. This CDR3 spans 12 amino acids. This CDR3 is CASRTQGIGQYF. The CDR3 bases are TGTGCCAGCAGAACCCAGGGAATAGGGCAGTACTTC.

The rearrangement uses TRBV7-2 and TRBJ1-1, with a possible D match to TRBD1 (5 bases). Trimming took off 1 base at V and 4 bases at J, with 10 bases between the two ends. Germline assignment: CDR1 SGHTA and CDR2 FQGNSA. The CDR3 spans 14 residues. In nucleotides, the CDR3 is TGTGCCAGCAGCTTAGACGGGCAGGGCACTGAAGCTTTCTTT. Translation gives CASSLDGQGTEAFF.

The chain is built from TRBV11-3 and TRBJ2-3; 8 nucleotides match TRBD2. Germline assignment: CDR1 SGHNT and CDR2 YENEEA. The CDR3 totals 15 residues. Losses at the gene ends were 3 bases for V and 5 bases for J; bases not matched to a gene: 7. The CDR3 DNA reads TGTGCCAGCAGCTTCACCAGCGGGGGTGTAGATACGCAGTATTTT. Encoded protein: CASSFTSGGVDTQYF.